The T cell receptor beta chain described here comes from a study of CD8+ T cells in alopecia areata. Study context: The study gave treated patients oral tofacitinib at 5 to 10 mg twice daily. Tofacitinib ran 6 to 18 months, followed by 6 months off drug. General study results and limits: Scalp data also include sequences from resident alphabeta T cells of normal skin. Tofacitinib significantly reduced both scalp clonality and expanded CD8+ clones among the top 100.

This clone was picked up a small number of times. Antigen: not known. Sequencing used cDNA as its template, made by extracting RNA and reverse transcribing it. The method was immunoSEQ multiplex PCR; TCRdb's version includes in-frame clones alone and lacks a portion of them. The table lists approximately 42,000 clones, less than 70% of them singletons. CDR1 is MNHNY, CDR2 SVGAGI, per germline (reference sequence). The CDR3 consists of 14 residues. V was pared by 7 bases and J by 1 base, with 10 bases between. Stated treatment: oral pan-JAK inhibitor, 5-10 mg twice daily. The chain employs TRBV6-6 and TRBJ2-2, with D maybe TRBD2 (6 bases). This receptor was obtained from a human donor with alopecia areata. This specimen consisted of CD8+ T cells sorted from blood, obtained at week 4, from a patient treated with tofacitinib. CDR3 in amino acids: CASTPSENTGELFF. The CDR3 nucleotides are TGTGCCAGCACCCCTAGCGAGAACACCGGGGAGCTGTTTTTT.